This TCR beta chain is drawn from a study of blood T cell repertoires in COVID-19. Study summary: The United States, Italy and Spain were the sources of the acute and convalescent COVID-19 samples.

Recruited during active infection, patients (from Seattle) were subsequently followed longitudinally. Original methodology: Amplification of reference gene primers was used by the study to estimate nucleated cell counts. The method was immunoSEQ multiplex PCR; TCRdb's version includes in-frame clones alone and lacks a portion of them. The V and J calls and the clone size are those of that table, but D and trimming were determined from the DNA. The repertoire holds tens of thousands of clones, with roughly 90% as singletons. CDR3 length: 15 residues. Germline values: CDR1 MGHRA, CDR2 YSYEKL. J was trimmed by 5 bases and V by 2 bases; bases with no gene match: 6.

Sequencing was performed on peripheral blood. The V and J genes are TRBV4-1 and TRBJ1-1, with 9 bases lining up with TRBD1. The clonotype originates from a man between 45 and 60 years old with COVID-19, enrolled during active disease. The CDR3 DNA reads TGCGCCAGCAGCCAACGGACAGGGGCGAGAACTGAAGCTTTCTTT. Its translation is CASSQRTGARTEAFF.